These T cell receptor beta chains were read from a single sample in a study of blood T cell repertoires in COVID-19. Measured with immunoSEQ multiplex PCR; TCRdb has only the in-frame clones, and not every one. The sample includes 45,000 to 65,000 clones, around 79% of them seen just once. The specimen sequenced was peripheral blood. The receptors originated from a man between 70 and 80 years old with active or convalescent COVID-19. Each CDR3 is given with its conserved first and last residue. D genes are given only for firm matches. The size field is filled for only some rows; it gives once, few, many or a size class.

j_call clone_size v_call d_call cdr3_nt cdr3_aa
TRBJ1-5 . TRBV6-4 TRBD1 TGTGCCAGCAGTGACAAACCGGGACAGGGGGCCCCCAATCAGCCCCAGCATTTT CASSDKPGQGAPNQPQHF
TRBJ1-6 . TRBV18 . TGTGCCAGCTCACCAGGGCAGGATTCACCCCTCCACTTT CASSPGQDSPLHF
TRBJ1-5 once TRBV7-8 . TGTGCCAGCAGCTTAGGGTGGGGGCTGTGGCAGCCCCAGCATTTT CASSLGWGLWQPQHF
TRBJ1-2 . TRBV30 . TGTGCCTGGAGTACTCTACGGGGGGGAGTCGCCAGCTTCAACTATGGCTACACCTTC CAWSTLRGGVASFNYGYTF
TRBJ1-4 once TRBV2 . TGTGCCAGCAGTATAAGGAGTATGACTAATGAAAAACTGTTTTTT CASSIRSMTNEKLFF
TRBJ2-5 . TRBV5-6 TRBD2 TGTGCCAGCAGCAGGACTAGCGGGGGGCAAGAGACCCAGTACTTC CASSRTSGGQETQYF
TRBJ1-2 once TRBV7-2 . TGTGCCAGCAGCTTAGTCCACGGCGGGGTTAGTGGTTATGGCTACACCTTC CASSLVHGGVSGYGYTF
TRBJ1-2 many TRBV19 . TGTGCCAGTAGTATTAGGAGGGACGGGGGATATGGCTACACCTTC CASSIRRDGGYGYTF
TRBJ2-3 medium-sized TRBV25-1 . TGTGCCAGCAGTGCCAGGGTCAGCACAGATACGCAGTATTTT CASSARVSTDTQYF
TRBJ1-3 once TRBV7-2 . TGTGCCAGCAGCTGGGGCACTGGAAACACCATATATTTT CASSWGTGNTIYF
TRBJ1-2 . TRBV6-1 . TGTGCCAGCAGTGAGTCAGGGGTTAACTATGGCTACACCTTC CASSESGVNYGYTF
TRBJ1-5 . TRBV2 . TGTGCCAGCAGCCGTCGTCAGGATAGCAATCAGCCCCAGCATTTT CASSRRQDSNQPQHF
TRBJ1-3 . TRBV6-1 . TGTGCCAGCAGTGATTCGGGGAACACCATATATTTT CASSDSGNTIYF
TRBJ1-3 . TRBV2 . TGTGCCAGCACCCCCCCAGGCTTTCAAACTGGAAACACCATATATTTT CASTPPGFQTGNTIYF
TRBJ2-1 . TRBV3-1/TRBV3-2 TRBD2 TGTGCCAGCAGCCAACAAAGGACTAGCGGGAGGGCGGAGCAGTTCTTC CASSQQRTSGRAEQFF
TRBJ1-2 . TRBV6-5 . TGTGCCAGCAGGGAGGGGCTTTTGGGCGCACATGGCTACACCTTC CASREGLLGAHGYTF
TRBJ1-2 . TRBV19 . TGTGCCAGTAGTATAGTGAACCAGAGGGATGGCTACACCTTC CASSIVNQRDGYTF